This is a list of T cell receptor beta chains from one sample in a study of monozygotic twins with inflammatory bowel disease. One entry per CDR3 protein, without DNA, is what TCRdb gives after re-calling the 5' RACE reads. This table holds 330,000 or so distinct CDR3 sequences. The specimen was blood. Receptors originate from a human donor with ulcerative colitis or Crohn's disease, or a healthy co-twin of an affected twin (not recorded which). The CDR3 runs from the conserved cysteine through the conserved F or W. The order of the fields is V gene, J gene, CDR3 protein.

TRBV29-1	TRBJ2-1	CSVDLAGGRNEQFF
TRBV7-9	TRBJ1-4	CASSSEDSSNEKLFF
TRBV4-1	TRBJ2-3	CASSTSGFSTDTQYF
TRBV6-1	TRBJ1-1	CASSESGGNTEAFF
TRBV5-5	TRBJ2-2	CASSLGGDGELFF
TRBV19	TRBJ1-1	CASSIETSGTEAFF
TRBV21-1	TRBJ2-3	CASSKGPRGTDTQYF
TRBV11-2	TRBJ2-2	CASSLDFLAAKSGELFF
TRBV9	TRBJ2-2	CASSLRGSGANTGELFF
TRBV7-2	TRBJ1-2	CASSIDRYGYTF
TRBV28	TRBJ2-6	CASSRSGANVLTF
TRBV10-3	TRBJ2-3	CAISSGSGDTQYF
TRBV20-1	TRBJ1-1	CSASFAGDTEAFF
TRBV12-3/TRBV12-4	TRBJ1-2	CASSPWTGNYGYTF
TRBV6-1	TRBJ2-4	CASLSRRNIQYF
TRBV5-1	TRBJ1-2	CASSYLPGQGVNGYTF
TRBV3-1	TRBJ2-1	CASSLFGQGWPNEQFF
TRBV30	TRBJ2-1	CAWSGRGFSNEQFF
TRBV6-1	TRBJ1-5	CASSVHRNQPQHF
TRBV20-1	TRBJ1-5	CSATGQNNQPQHF
TRBV4-1	TRBJ2-5	CASSQGQGEETQYF
TRBV20-1	TRBJ2-5	CSASVRRETQYF
TRBV2	TRBJ2-7	CATSDNRGPYEQYF
TRBV28	TRBJ2-1	CASSSHRLAGPPSYNEQFF
TRBV4-1	TRBJ2-5	CASSHPPGQGKETQYF
TRBV5-4	TRBJ2-7	CASSLAVVSGSSPDEQYF
TRBV4-3	TRBJ2-3	CASSPSRQHTDTQYF
TRBV7-9	TRBJ1-3	CASSFGGSSGNTIYF
TRBV25-1	TRBJ2-2	CASSERPGRGTNTGELFF
TRBV20-1	TRBJ1-1	CSAGAGALGSEAFF
TRBV4-1	TRBJ1-1	CASSQEGRGATEAFF
TRBV5-1	TRBJ2-4	CASSLGAREIQYF
TRBV29-1	TRBJ1-3	CSVRQEYTIYF
TRBV5-1	TRBJ2-1	CASSSKVPDPEQFF
TRBV4-3	TRBJ2-7	CASSQGGAGSYEQYF
TRBV20-1	TRBJ1-5	CSAYTPPGVGQPQHF
TRBV7-9	TRBJ1-2	CASSPAGRNYGYTF
TRBV5-1	TRBJ2-5	CASSLGTAGEETQYF
TRBV7-2	TRBJ1-6	CASSQTGNSPLHF
TRBV7-9	TRBJ2-7	CASQAVDEQYF
TRBV20-1	TRBJ1-6	CSARRGEYNSPLHF
TRBV4-1	TRBJ2-5	CASSQVPPETQYF
TRBV4-1	TRBJ2-1	CASSQEGQTLVSTYNEQFF
TRBV19	TRBJ1-1	CASSIERQAFF
TRBV7-2	TRBJ2-7	CASSPSVYEQYF
TRBV5-1	TRBJ1-2	CASSLAGDDGYTF
TRBV7-9	TRBJ2-7	CASSPRDHYEQYF
TRBV28	TRBJ2-1	CASNRPLGLDEQFF
TRBV6-1	TRBJ2-2	CASRNIRVQTGELFF
TRBV20-1	TRBJ2-1	CSARRDHPPHEQFF
TRBV10-3	TRBJ2-3	CAISGHTDTQYF
TRBV23-1	TRBJ1-2	CASSQSGEHCGYTF
TRBV20-1	TRBJ2-4	CSARGEGGNIQYF
TRBV5-1	TRBJ2-5	CASSSLDRGRKETQYF
TRBV7-2	TRBJ2-7	CASSLARKGGYEQYF
TRBV20-1	TRBJ1-5	CSARGGKGSNQPQHF